The TCR beta chain under discussion was sequenced for a study of patients and donors after allogeneic stem cell transplantation. In its sample, this clonotype was seen many times. Per the germline V gene, CDR1 is SGHRS and CDR2 is YFSETQ. The CDR3 runs to 15 residues. The V and J ends lost 6 bases and 0 bases, in that order; junction bases with no gene match: 8. A single record per CDR3 protein comes from TCRdb applying MiXCR to the RT-PCR reads. The repertoire holds 50,000 to 60,000 distinct CDR3 sequences, with about an eighth as singletons. This clonotype was sampled from a human donor who was either an allogeneic HSCT recipient or a stem cell or donor lymphocyte infusion donor (not recorded which). It is not recorded whose cells these are; they may come from a transplant donor. The chain carries TRBV5-1 and TRBJ1-1, with 7 bases identical to TRBD1. The source material was blood, either unsorted or a sorted T cell fraction (not recorded which). Written as DNA, the CDR3 is TGCGCCAGCACTCAGACAGGGTACATGAACACTGAAGCTTTCTTT. Protein: CASTQTGYMNTEAFF.